This is a list of T cell receptor beta chains from one sample in a study of vaccination and CD4 T cells after COVID-19. Their antigen targets remain unknown. TCRdb processed the PCR reads anew with MiXCR; each CDR3 protein has one entry. This sample has 9,000 to 13,000 distinct CDR3 sequences; around three fifths occur once, and the top ten carry approximately 24%. The sample here was CD4+ T cells from blood, cultured in vitro, taken before SARS-CoV-2 vaccination. All receptors come from a human donor who had recovered from COVID-19. The CDR3 runs from the conserved cysteine through the conserved F or W. D genes are given only for firm matches. Clone size is not always given. Where it is, it says once, few, many or a class for expanded clones.

V	D	size	J	DNA	CDR3
TRBV20-1	TRBD2	.	TRBJ2-7	TGCAGTGCCGCACGGACTAGCAGGGCCTACGAGCAGTACTTC	CSAARTSRAYEQYF
TRBV19	.	.	TRBJ2-5	TGTGCCAGTAGGAAGGGACGGAACCAAGAGACCCAGTACTTC	CASRKGRNQETQYF
TRBV5-5	TRBD1	.	TRBJ1-1	TGTGCCAGCAGCTTGGTTCGGACAGGGTCCGGTGAAGCTTTCTTT	CASSLVRTGSGEAFF
TRBV2	TRBD1	.	TRBJ1-5	TGTGCCAGCAGCCCCGTTGATCAGGGGGCCCAGCCCCAGCATTTT	CASSPVDQGAQPQHF
TRBV5-1	TRBD2	once	TRBJ2-3	TGCGCCAGCAGTCAAAGCGGGATGGATACGCAGTATTTT	CASSQSGMDTQYF
TRBV29-1	TRBD2	.	TRBJ2-3	TGCAGCGTTGGGACTAGCGGGAATACGCAGTATTTT	CSVGTSGNTQYF
TRBV29-1	.	.	TRBJ1-5	TGCAGCGTGGCCCAGGAACTCAATCAGCCCCAGCATTTT	CSVAQELNQPQHF
TRBV7-6	.	.	TRBJ2-7	TGTGCCAGCAGCTTCAACCAGGGAGGGGGCGAGCAGTACTTC	CASSFNQGGGEQYF
TRBV7-9	TRBD2	.	TRBJ2-2	TGTGCCAGCATCTCTGCCGTCCGGCTAGCGGGAGGGGAGCTGTTTTTT	CASISAVRLAGGELFF
TRBV7-2	.	few	TRBJ2-1	TGTGCCAGCAGCACCGCCCCGAGCTCCTACAATGAGCAGTTCTTC	CASSTAPSSYNEQFF
TRBV7-2	.	few	TRBJ1-1	TGTGCCAGCAGCCGTTTCGGGGTAAAGAACACTGAAGCTTTCTTT	CASSRFGVKNTEAFF
TRBV27	.	few	TRBJ2-7	TGTGCCAGCAGTTTAGTGCCAAGGAACGAGCAGTACTTC	CASSLVPRNEQYF
TRBV20-1	.	.	TRBJ2-4	TGCAGTGCGGACCCAGCTGTTAGGGGGTTTTTAGGCAAAAACATTCAGTACTTC	CSADPAVRGFLGKNIQYF
TRBV5-7	.	few	TRBJ2-5	TGTGCCAGCATCCAAGAGACCCAGTACTTC	CASIQETQYF
TRBV10-3	.	.	TRBJ2-1	TGTGCCATCAGTGAGTCGGTCGGGAACTACAATGAGCAGTTCTTC	CAISESVGNYNEQFF
TRBV20-1	TRBD1	.	TRBJ1-1	TGCAGTGCTAGAGATGGGACAGAATATAACACTGAAGCTTTCTTT	CSARDGTEYNTEAFF
TRBV2	.	.	TRBJ1-2	TGTGCCAGCGTCGGTTCTAACGGCTACACCTTC	CASVGSNGYTF
TRBV20-1	TRBD2	.	TRBJ2-3	TGCAGTGCCAACAATAGACTAGCGGGAGGGGCTAGCACAGATACGCAGTATTTT	CSANNRLAGGASTDTQYF
TRBV6-5	.	.	TRBJ1-2	TGTGCCAGCAGTTTCAGGGACTATGGCTACACCTTC	CASSFRDYGYTF
TRBV7-8	.	.	TRBJ1-4	TGTGCCAGCAGCGGGGGCCGGGGCGTTAATGAAAAACTGTTTTTT	CASSGGRGVNEKLFF
TRBV27	.	few	TRBJ1-1	TGTGCCAGCAGTTCGTCTGTTGGGTTCCAGGGGGCTTTCTTT	CASSSSVGFQGAFF
TRBV5-8	.	.	TRBJ1-6	TGTGCCAGCAGCTTGCAGCGGGGTCCAAATTCACCCCTCCACTTT	CASSLQRGPNSPLHF
TRBV20-1	.	few	TRBJ1-5	TGCAGTGCTTCACGGGGTTTCGGCAATCAGCCCCAGCATTTT	CSASRGFGNQPQHF
TRBV7-8	TRBD2	.	TRBJ2-2	TGTGCCAGCAGCTTAAGAGGACTAGCGGGCCACACCGGGGAGCTGTTTTTT	CASSLRGLAGHTGELFF
TRBV2	.	.	TRBJ2-5	TGTGCCAGCAGTAGGCGGGGGACAGAGGGCGGGACCCAGTACTTC	CASSRRGTEGGTQYF
TRBV20-1	.	few	TRBJ2-1	TGCAGTGCTAGCAGTTGGAGGTCCTACAATGAGCAGTTCTTC	CSASSWRSYNEQFF
TRBV10-3	.	.	TRBJ2-5	TGTGCCTCCGCGGGGAACCAAGAGACCCAGTACTTC	CASAGNQETQYF
TRBV2	.	.	TRBJ1-1	TGTGCCAGTAGAACGCCAGCCTCGAACACTGAAGCTTTCTTT	CASRTPASNTEAFF
TRBV20-1	.	.	TRBJ1-2	TGCAGTGCGAGAGTCGTGTTTGGGAGGGGCTATGGCTACACCTTC	CSARVVFGRGYGYTF
TRBV20-1	TRBD2	.	TRBJ2-3	TGCAGTGCTAGAGCCTCGTGGCTAGCGGGAAACACAGATACGCAGTATTTT	CSARASWLAGNTDTQYF
TRBV7-2	.	.	TRBJ2-7	TGTGCCAGCAGCCCCCTTGGGGCGGGTCCCTACGAGCAGTACTTC	CASSPLGAGPYEQYF
TRBV4-3	TRBD2	.	TRBJ2-5	TGCGCCAGCAGCTTACTAGCGGGAGATGAGACCCAGTACTTC	CASSLLAGDETQYF
TRBV15	TRBD1	few	TRBJ1-6	TGTGCCACCGGGACAGGGAACTCACCCCTCCACTTT	CATGTGNSPLHF
TRBV7-6	.	.	TRBJ1-1	TGTGCCAGCAGCTTGTCGGAGAACACTGAAGCTTTCTTT	CASSLSENTEAFF
TRBV18	TRBD2	.	TRBJ2-1	TGTGCCAGCTCACCCCTCTATCGAGTTGCGCGGGAGGGACGGGAGCAGTTCTTC	CASSPLYRVAREGREQFF
TRBV7-9	TRBD1	once	TRBJ2-5	TGTGCCAGCAGCCCCGGGACAGCCCAGGGGACCCAGTACTTC	CASSPGTAQGTQYF
TRBV28	TRBD1	once	TRBJ1-2	TGTGCCAGCCGGGACAGGGGAAGAGGAGACTATGGCTACACCTTC	CASRDRGRGDYGYTF
TRBV19	.	.	TRBJ1-6	TGTGCCAGTAGTGGATGGGACGGGACGAATTCACCCCTCCACTTT	CASSGWDGTNSPLHF
TRBV29-1	.	.	TRBJ2-5	TGCAGCGCGAGATTCTCTGGGACCCAGTACTTC	CSARFSGTQYF
TRBV10-3	.	few	TRBJ2-2	TGTGCCATGTTTGATGGGAGTGGCACGAACACCGGGGAGCTGTTTTTT	CAMFDGSGTNTGELFF
TRBV29-1	TRBD1	.	TRBJ2-7	TGCAGCGCCCGGGACAGGGTCTACGAGCAGTACTTC	CSARDRVYEQYF
TRBV6-1	TRBD2	.	TRBJ2-2	TGTGCCAGCATGGCGGGAGGGACGAACACCGGGGAGCTGTTTTTT	CASMAGGTNTGELFF
TRBV28	.	few	TRBJ1-1	TGTGCCAGCAGTGGGGGACCCACTGAAGCTTTCTTT	CASSGGPTEAFF
TRBV20-1	TRBD2	.	TRBJ2-3	TGCAGTGCTAGACAACAGAGCGGGAGGAGTGCAGATACGCAGTATTTT	CSARQQSGRSADTQYF
TRBV20-1	.	few	TRBJ1-6	TGCAGTGCCCAGCCGGGGGCAGGCCATTCACCCCTCCACTTT	CSAQPGAGHSPLHF
TRBV18	.	.	TRBJ2-5	TGTGCCAGCTCACCACCGAACAGCCTGGGGTCAGAGACCCAGTACTTC	CASSPPNSLGSETQYF
TRBV7-9	.	.	TRBJ2-2	TGTGCCAGCAGCCAAGACTTGCTCACCGGGGAGCTGTTTTTT	CASSQDLLTGELFF